This T cell receptor (beta chain) was captured by sequencing in a study of blood T cell repertoires in COVID-19. Only in-frame clones appear in the TCRdb table, and some are missing; sequencing was by immunoSEQ multiplex PCR. Here the sample spans some 120,000 clones, 85% to 90% being singletons. The source of this sequence is a man in his 60s with acute or convalescent COVID-19. Sample: peripheral blood.

The CDR3 DNA sequence: TGTGCCAGCAGCTTAGAGGGAGGGAATTCAGATACGCAGTATTTT. It yields the protein CASSLEGGNSDTQYF. J is TRBJ2-3 and V is TRBV11-2, with 7 nucleotides matching TRBD2. V trimming: 0 bases; J trimming: 4 bases; junction bases outside the gene matches: 4. Per germline, CDR1 SGHAT and CDR2 FQNNGV. CDR3 length: 15 amino acids.